This T cell receptor (beta chain) emerged from a study of vaccination effects on CD4 cells after COVID-19. With regard to this clone: Its specificity is unknown.

Antigen-specific CD4+ T cells were expanded with viral peptide pools in the ViraFEST assay before sequencing. Investigators separated out CD4+ T cells once approximately 9 days of culture had passed. None of the vaccinated had previously contracted SARS-CoV-2, and their nucleocapsid antibodies tested negative. Clones were read by immunoSEQ multiplex PCR, and TCRdb kept only the in-frame ones, dropping some. The data hold about 63,000 clones, with approximately 71% observed a single time. V was pared by 7 bases and J by 1 base, with 8 bases between. Germline CDR1 WSHSY, CDR2 SAAADI. The CDR3 has 13 residues.

The sample was CD4+ T cells from PBMCs cultured with HCoV-OC43 spike peptides, taken before COVID-19 vaccination. Subset meaning: HCoV-OC43 spike overlapping peptide pool stimulation. The origin of this receptor is a human donor who received a COVID-19 vaccine. The chain uses TRBV10-2 and TRBJ1-5; D remains unclear. The CDR3 nucleotides read TGCGCCAGCACCTCATTGAGCAATCAGCCCCAGCATTTT. Its translation: CASTSLSNQPQHF.